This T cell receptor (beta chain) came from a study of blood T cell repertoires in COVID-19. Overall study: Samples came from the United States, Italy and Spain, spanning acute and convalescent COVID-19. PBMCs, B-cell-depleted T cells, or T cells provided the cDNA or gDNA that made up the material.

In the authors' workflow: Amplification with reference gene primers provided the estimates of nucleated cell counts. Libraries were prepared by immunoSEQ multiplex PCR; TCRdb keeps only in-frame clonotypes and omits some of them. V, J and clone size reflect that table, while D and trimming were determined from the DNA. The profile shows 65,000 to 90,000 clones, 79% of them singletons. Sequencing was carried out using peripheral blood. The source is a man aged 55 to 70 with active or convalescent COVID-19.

The DNA for the CDR3 is TGTGCCAGCAGTGAAGCGCCGGACTATGGCTACACCTTC. Amino acid sequence: CASSEAPDYGYTF. V and J are TRBV2 and TRBJ1-2; D is undetermined. The CDR3 consists of 13 residues. CDR1 is SNHLY and CDR2 is FYNNEI in the germline V gene. V dropped 0 bases and J dropped 3 bases, with 5 bases sitting between them.